These 11 T cell receptor beta chains originate from one sample sequenced in a study of T cell responses to AZD1222 COVID-19 vaccine. The protocol was immunoSEQ multiplex PCR, while the TCRdb copy is restricted to in-frame clones and leaves out a portion. The sample records 94,000 or so clones, 89% being singletons. Sequencing was performed on peripheral blood, taken on day 0 of AZD1222 vaccination. These TCRs come from an adult in good health.

V gene TRBV11-1 combines with J gene TRBJ1-2; D is unclear. Trimming left V 5 bases short and J 0 bases short, with 16 bases between. CDR3 size: 16 residues. Germline assignment: CDR1 SGHAT and CDR2 FQDESV (reference sequence). CDR3 DNA sequence: TGTGCCAGCAGCCTAATCAAGGAGTCTACTAACTATGGCTACACCTTC. Protein product: CASSLIKESTNYGYTF.

DNA of the CDR3: TGTGCCAGCAGTGCAGGGATTAGTCAGCCCCAGCATTTT. It encodes CASSAGISQPQHF. This chain connects TRBV6-6 to TRBJ1-5, with TRBD1 as a possible D gene (5 bases). V was clipped by 5 bases and J by 6 bases, with 11 bases between them. CDR3 length: 13 amino acids. Germline CDR1 MNHNY, CDR2 SVGAGI (reference sequence).

This clone was seen a single time. V usage is TRBV5-5 and J usage is TRBJ1-1; D may be TRBD1 (6 bases). The ends were cut back, 3 bases at V and 4 bases at J, with 16 bases in the middle. The CDR3 covers 15 residues. Germline assignment: CDR1 SGHKS and CDR2 YYEKEE (reference sequence). The CDR3 reads CASSSLDRLGTEAFF. The CDR3 DNA reads TGTGCCAGCAGCTCTCTTGACAGGTTGGGCACTGAAGCTTTCTTT.

V and J are TRBV5-6 and TRBJ2-1, with 7 bases fitting TRBD2. The junction had 2 bases not matched to a gene; V was cut back by 0 bases and J by 8 bases. This CDR3 spans 13 amino acids. From germline, CDR1 is SGHDT and CDR2 YYEEEE. The CDR3 sequence is CASSLVAGDEQFF. Here the CDR3 DNA reads TGTGCCAGCAGCTTGGTGGCGGGGGATGAGCAGTTCTTC.

This rearrangement joins TRBV5-1 to TRBJ2-5, with D possibly matching TRBD2 (7 bases). Trimming cost V 6 bases and J 3 bases, with 18 bases left between them. The CDR3 consists of 15 residues. Germline CDR1 and CDR2: SGHRS and YFSETQ. The CDR3 spells CASTTGSGEKETQYF. In DNA form, the CDR3 reads TGCGCCAGCACTACAGGGAGCGGGGAGAAAGAGACCCAGTACTTC.

The V gene is TRBV5-1, the J gene TRBJ2-1; 7 bases match TRBD1. The germline CDR1 and CDR2 sequences are SGHRS and YFSETQ. The trim removed 5 bases at V and 3 bases at J, leaving 2 bases unmatched. The CDR3 is made up of 13 amino acids. The chain's CDR3 is CASSWTGYNEQFF. The CDR3 DNA is TGCGCCAGCAGTTGGACAGGCTACAATGAGCAGTTCTTC.

The chain recombines TRBV10-3 with TRBJ2-3; 7 bases agree with TRBD2. Germline assignment: CDR1 ENHRY and CDR2 SYGVKD. The J segment lost 7 bases and the V segment lost 5 bases, leaving 12 bases of the junction unmatched. This CDR3 region has 15 residues. This CDR3 reads CAISPAGRAQYTQYF. The CDR3 DNA follows: TGTGCCATCAGTCCAGCGGGGAGGGCACAATATACGCAGTATTTT.

The chain is built from TRBV4-3 and TRBJ1-1; 7 nucleotides agree with TRBD1. The V gene's germline CDR1 is LGHNA and CDR2 YSLEER. The CDR3 loop spans 15 amino acids. V trimming: 3 bases; J trimming: 3 bases; junction bases outside the gene matches: 7. As DNA, the CDR3 is TGCGCCAGCAGCCACCTACAGGGGCGGGACACTGAAGCTTTCTTT. This encodes CASSHLQGRDTEAFF.

The DNA for the CDR3 is TGTGCCAGCAGTCCCTCCTTAGGTCGCGGGGAGCTGTTTTTT. Translation gives CASSPSLGRGELFF. The chain is built from TRBV7-3 and TRBJ2-2, with D uncertain. CDR1 is SGHTA, CDR2 FQGTGA, per germline. CDR3 length equals 14 residues. V dropped 6 bases and J dropped 7 bases, with 15 bases sitting between them. The full variable domain, its missing parts supplied by reference TRBV7-3 and TRBJ2-2, is GAGVSQTPSNKVTEKGKYVELRCDPISGHTALYWYRQSLGQGPEFLIYFQGTGAADDSGLPNDRFFAVRPEGSVSTLKIQRTERGDSAVYLCASSPSLGRGELFFGEGSRLTVL.

V gene TRBV9 combines with J gene TRBJ1-1; TRBD1 might be the D (5 bases). The length of the CDR3 is 14 residues. Looked up from germline, CDR1 is SGDLS and CDR2 is YYNGEE. Trimming removed 3 bases from V and 4 bases from J, with 13 bases in between. The DNA for the CDR3 is TGTGCCAGCAGCGCCGGCTGGGGGGGCACTGAAGCTTTCTTT. Its protein product is CASSAGWGGTEAFF.

The chain is built from TRBV21-1 and TRBJ1-1. TRBV21-1 counts as a pseudogene. This CDR3 contains 15 residues. CDR3 in DNA: TGTGCCAGCAGCAAAGCTAACGGGTCCCCCACTGAAGCTTTCTTT. This codes for CASSKANGSPTEAFF.